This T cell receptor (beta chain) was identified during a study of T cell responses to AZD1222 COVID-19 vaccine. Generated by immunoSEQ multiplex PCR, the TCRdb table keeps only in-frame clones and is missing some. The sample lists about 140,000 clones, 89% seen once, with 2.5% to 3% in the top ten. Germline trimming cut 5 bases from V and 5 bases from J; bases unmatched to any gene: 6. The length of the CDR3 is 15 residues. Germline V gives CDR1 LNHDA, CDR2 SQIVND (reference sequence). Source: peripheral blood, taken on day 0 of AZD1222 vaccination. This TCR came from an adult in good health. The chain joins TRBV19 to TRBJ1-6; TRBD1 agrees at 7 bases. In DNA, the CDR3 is TGTGCCAGTAGTTCAAGACAGGGTCATAATTCACCCCTCCACTTT. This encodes CASSSRQGHNSPLHF.